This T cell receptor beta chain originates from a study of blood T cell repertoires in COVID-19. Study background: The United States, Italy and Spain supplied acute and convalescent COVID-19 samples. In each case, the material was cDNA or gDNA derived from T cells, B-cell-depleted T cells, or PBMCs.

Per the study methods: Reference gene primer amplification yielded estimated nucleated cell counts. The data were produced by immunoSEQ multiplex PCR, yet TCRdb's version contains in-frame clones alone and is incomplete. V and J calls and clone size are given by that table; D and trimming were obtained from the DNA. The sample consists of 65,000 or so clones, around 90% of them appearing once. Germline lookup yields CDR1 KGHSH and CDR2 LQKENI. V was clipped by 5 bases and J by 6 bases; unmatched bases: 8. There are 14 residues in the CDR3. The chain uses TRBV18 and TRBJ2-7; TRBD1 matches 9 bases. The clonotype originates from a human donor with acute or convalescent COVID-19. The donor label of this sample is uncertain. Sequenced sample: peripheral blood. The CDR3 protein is CASSSGTGYSEQYF. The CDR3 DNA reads TGTGCCAGCTCATCCGGGACAGGGTATAGCGAGCAGTACTTC.